Listed below are T cell receptor beta chains from one sample, sequenced in a study of beta chain features in type 1 diabetes. Measured with immunoSEQ multiplex PCR; TCRdb has only the in-frame clones, and not every one. Among about 410,000 clones, more than 11% were seen once, and the ten largest hold roughly 0.033%. Sequencing was performed on naive CD4+ T cells from blood. All receptors derive from a man aged 30 to 39 in good health. CDR3s include the opening cysteine and the closing phenylalanine or tryptophan. D genes are given only for firm matches. Rows may omit the clone size; those that give it use once, few, many or a size class.

clone_size	v_call	d_call	j_call	cdr3_aa	cdr3_nt
NA	TRBV9	TRBD2	TRBJ2-3	CASSPQAGGTDTQYF	TGTGCCAGCAGCCCCCAAGCGGGGGGCACAGATACGCAGTATTTT
NA	TRBV18	NA	TRBJ2-3	CASSPASGTDTQYF	TGTGCCAGCTCACCAGCTAGCGGCACAGATACGCAGTATTTT
few	TRBV9	NA	TRBJ1-3	CASSVANSGNTIYF	TGTGCCAGCAGCGTAGCCAACTCTGGAAACACCATATATTTT
few	TRBV19	NA	TRBJ1-1	CASSRGITEAFF	TGTGCCAGTAGTCGAGGAATCACTGAAGCTTTCTTT
few	TRBV11-2	NA	TRBJ2-7	CASGGTYEQYF	TGTGCCAGCGGGGGTACCTACGAGCAGTACTTC
few	TRBV7-6	NA	TRBJ2-7	CASSRTPTNYEQYF	TGTGCCAGCAGCCGGACACCGACAAACTACGAGCAGTACTTC
few	TRBV7-9	NA	TRBJ1-5	CASSLTPGSPYSNQPQHF	TGTGCCAGCAGCCTTACTCCGGGATCACCTTATAGCAATCAGCCCCAGCATTTT
NA	TRBV30	TRBD2	TRBJ2-3	CAWRNLWRPTSSDTQYF	TGTGCCTGGAGGAACCTGTGGAGGCCGACTAGCTCAGATACGCAGTATTTT
NA	TRBV2	TRBD2	TRBJ2-3	CASSGYLAGARGQYF	TGTGCCAGCAGTGGTTACCTAGCGGGGGCCAGGGGGCAGTATTTT
many	TRBV30	TRBD1	TRBJ1-1	CAWTRPGTGRPTF	TGTGCCTGGACTCGTCCCGGGACAGGGAGACCTACCTTT
NA	TRBV4-3	NA	TRBJ1-2	CASSQGTPYGYTF	TGCGCCAGCAGCCAAGGAACTCCCTATGGCTACACCTTC
NA	TRBV21-1	NA	TRBJ1-1	CACFHREANTEAFF	TGTGCCTGCTTCCACCGGGAAGCGAACACTGAAGCTTTCTTT
few	TRBV7-2	TRBD1	TRBJ2-1	CASSLTSGGSYNEQFF	TGTGCCAGCAGCTTAACCTCAGGGGGCTCCTACAATGAGCAGTTCTTC
few	TRBV10-3	TRBD1	TRBJ1-2	CAISAVAGGDSYTF	TGTGCCATCAGTGCGGTGGCAGGGGGTGATAGCTACACCTTC
few	TRBV9	NA	TRBJ1-6	CASSPRDDRSPLHF	TGTGCCAGCAGCCCGCGGGACGACCGGTCACCCCTCCACTTT
NA	TRBV7-9	NA	TRBJ1-1	CASSPRGNTEAFF	TGTGCCAGCAGCCCGCGAGGGAACACTGAAGCTTTCTTT
few	TRBV6-4	TRBD1	TRBJ2-2	CASSERHRGRGELFF	TGTGCCAGCAGTGAAAGGCACAGGGGCCGCGGGGAGCTGTTTTTT
NA	TRBV18	TRBD1	TRBJ2-3	CASSPLGTGGTDTQYF	TGTGCCAGCTCACCACTTGGGACAGGGGGTACAGATACGCAGTATTTT
many	TRBV4-3	NA	TRBJ2-3	CASARGGAEDTQYF	TGCGCCAGCGCACGGGGCGGGGCTGAAGATACGCAGTATTTT
NA	TRBV30	NA	TRBJ1-5	CAWSPSNQPQHF	TGTGCCTGGAGCCCAAGCAATCAGCCCCAGCATTTT
NA	TRBV28	NA	TRBJ1-4	CASSLIEANEKLFF	TGTGCCAGCAGTCTGATCGAGGCTAATGAAAAACTGTTTTTT
NA	TRBV6-6	TRBD1	TRBJ1-1	CASSRDRDAFF	TGTGCCAGCAGCCGAGACAGGGACGCTTTCTTT
NA	TRBV2	NA	TRBJ1-2	CASSDPAGGRHGYTF	TGTGCCAGCAGTGACCCCGCTGGGGGACGCCATGGCTACACCTTC
NA	TRBV15	TRBD2	TRBJ2-1	CATSRDLGGRNEQFF	TGTGCCACCAGCAGAGATCTGGGCGGGAGGAATGAGCAGTTCTTC
NA	TRBV7-2	NA	TRBJ1-1	CASSFDPRDTEAFF	TGTGCCAGCAGCTTTGACCCTAGGGACACTGAAGCTTTCTTT
few	TRBV7-2	TRBD2	TRBJ2-3	CASSLGVSGGVTDTQYF	TGTGCCAGCAGCCTAGGCGTTAGCGGGGGGGTTACAGATACGCAGTATTTT
few	TRBV7-8	NA	TRBJ2-4	CASSLARRRGPLVAKNIQYF	TGTGCCAGCAGCTTAGCGAGGCGCCGCGGGCCCCTCGTAGCCAAAAACATTCAGTACTTC
NA	TRBV14	TRBD1	TRBJ1-6	CASSQRTGVGSYNSPLHF	TGTGCCAGCAGCCAACGGACAGGGGTAGGCTCCTATAATTCACCCCTCCACTTT
few	TRBV18	NA	TRBJ2-3	CASSPLDNTDTQYF	TGTGCCAGCTCACCGTTAGACAACACAGATACGCAGTATTTT
few	TRBV30	TRBD1	TRBJ1-2	CAWNRQGGYGYTF	TGTGCCTGGAACAGACAGGGAGGCTATGGCTACACCTTC
NA	TRBV2	NA	TRBJ1-5	CASSEFGRSNQPQHF	TGTGCCAGCAGTGAATTTGGGCGTAGCAATCAGCCCCAGCATTTT
NA	TRBV2	NA	TRBJ1-2	CASRGLGLVGYTF	TGTGCCAGCAGGGGACTGGGGCTAGTTGGCTACACCTTC
NA	TRBV29-1	NA	TRBJ2-5	CSVVEGRETRYF	TGCAGCGTTGTCGAGGGTCGGGAGACCCGGTACTTC
NA	TRBV10-1	NA	TRBJ1-2	CASSEEPGYGYTF	TGCGCCAGCAGTGAAGAGCCCGGCTATGGCTACACCTTC
few	TRBV18	NA	TRBJ1-1	CASLTERGGTEAFF	TGTGCCAGCCTCACGGAGCGGGGGGGCACTGAAGCTTTCTTT
NA	TRBV25-1	NA	TRBJ1-2	CASTPARGGGVGYTF	TGTGCCAGCACCCCCGCGAGGGGGGGAGGGGTTGGCTACACCTTC
NA	TRBV6-1	NA	TRBJ2-5	CASSDGTAQETQYF	TGTGCCAGCAGTGACGGGACTGCGCAAGAGACCCAGTACTTC
NA	TRBV29-1	TRBD1	TRBJ1-2	CSARKGQGAGNTF	TGCAGCGCGCGAAAGGGACAGGGTGCGGGGAACACCTTC
NA	TRBV7-2	TRBD1	TRBJ2-7	CASSWGTVLQQYF	TGTGCCAGCAGCTGGGGGACAGTCCTACAGCAGTACTTC
few	TRBV5-4	TRBD1	TRBJ2-3	CASSAAQGDADTQYF	TGTGCCAGCAGTGCGGCACAGGGGGACGCAGATACGCAGTATTTT
NA	TRBV9	NA	TRBJ2-5	CASSAGQETQYF	TGTGCCAGCAGCGCAGGGCAAGAGACCCAGTACTTC
few	TRBV7-2	NA	TRBJ2-3	CASSPGPGVEDTQYF	TGTGCCAGCAGCCCGGGACCAGGGGTGGAAGATACGCAGTATTTT
NA	TRBV4-2	TRBD2	TRBJ2-3	CASSQDGLAGSTDTQYF	TGTGCCAGCAGCCAAGATGGACTAGCGGGAAGTACAGATACGCAGTATTTT
NA	TRBV18	NA	TRBJ2-5	CASSPRAGQSETQYF	TGTGCCAGCTCACCACGGGCAGGGCAATCAGAGACCCAGTACTTC
few	TRBV5-1	NA	TRBJ2-1	CASSLDRSSYNEQFF	TGCGCCAGCAGCTTGGACAGGAGCTCCTACAATGAGCAGTTCTTC
few	TRBV4-3	NA	TRBJ2-5	CASSPRKTRETQYF	TGCGCCAGCAGCCCCCGTAAGACTAGAGAGACCCAGTACTTC
few	TRBV19	NA	TRBJ2-1	CASSITGRSEQFF	TGTGCCAGTAGCATCACAGGGAGGAGTGAGCAGTTCTTC
NA	TRBV30	NA	TRBJ1-5	CAWSHRVNQPQHF	TGTGCCTGGAGCCACAGGGTGAATCAGCCCCAGCATTTT
NA	TRBV15	TRBD1	TRBJ2-4	CATSRTGGSENIQYF	TGTGCCACCAGCAGAACAGGGGGCTCGGAAAACATTCAGTACTTC
NA	TRBV29-1	TRBD2	TRBJ2-1	CSVEATSAGGFNEQFF	TGCAGCGTTGAAGCAACATCAGCGGGGGGGTTTAATGAGCAGTTCTTC
few	TRBV30	NA	TRBJ1-3	CAWGVLLGNTIYF	TGTGCCTGGGGGGTCCTACTGGGCAACACCATATATTTT
NA	TRBV29-1	TRBD1	TRBJ1-2	CSVDTGTGWKGYTF	TGCAGCGTGGACACCGGGACAGGGTGGAAGGGCTACACCTTC
few	TRBV27	TRBD1	TRBJ1-5	CASRGDSSFNQPQHF	TGTGCCAGCAGAGGGGACAGTTCTTTTAATCAGCCCCAGCATTTT
NA	TRBV7-3	NA	TRBJ2-1	CATSFPAAATYNEQFF	TGTGCCACCTCCTTCCCCGCGGCGGCTACCTACAATGAGCAGTTCTTC
NA	TRBV9	TRBD2	TRBJ2-2	CASSAGLAGTGELFF	TGTGCCAGCAGCGCGGGACTAGCGGGGACCGGGGAGCTGTTTTTT